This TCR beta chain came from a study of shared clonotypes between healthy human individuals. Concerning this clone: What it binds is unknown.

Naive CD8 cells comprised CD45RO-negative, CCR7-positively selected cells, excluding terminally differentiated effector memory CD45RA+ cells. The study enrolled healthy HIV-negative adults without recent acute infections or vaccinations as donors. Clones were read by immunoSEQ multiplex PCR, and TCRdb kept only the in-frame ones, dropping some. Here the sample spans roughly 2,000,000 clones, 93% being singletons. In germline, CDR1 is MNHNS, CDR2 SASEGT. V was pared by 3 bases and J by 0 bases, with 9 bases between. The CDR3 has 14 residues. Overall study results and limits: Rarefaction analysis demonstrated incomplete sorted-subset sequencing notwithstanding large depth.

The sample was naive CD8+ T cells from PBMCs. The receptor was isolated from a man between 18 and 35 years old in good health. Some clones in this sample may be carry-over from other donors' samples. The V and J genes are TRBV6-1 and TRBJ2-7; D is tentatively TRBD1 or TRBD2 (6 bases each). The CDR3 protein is CASSDGGLSYEQYF. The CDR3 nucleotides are TGTGCCAGCAGTGATGGGGGGCTCTCCTACGAGCAGTACTTC.